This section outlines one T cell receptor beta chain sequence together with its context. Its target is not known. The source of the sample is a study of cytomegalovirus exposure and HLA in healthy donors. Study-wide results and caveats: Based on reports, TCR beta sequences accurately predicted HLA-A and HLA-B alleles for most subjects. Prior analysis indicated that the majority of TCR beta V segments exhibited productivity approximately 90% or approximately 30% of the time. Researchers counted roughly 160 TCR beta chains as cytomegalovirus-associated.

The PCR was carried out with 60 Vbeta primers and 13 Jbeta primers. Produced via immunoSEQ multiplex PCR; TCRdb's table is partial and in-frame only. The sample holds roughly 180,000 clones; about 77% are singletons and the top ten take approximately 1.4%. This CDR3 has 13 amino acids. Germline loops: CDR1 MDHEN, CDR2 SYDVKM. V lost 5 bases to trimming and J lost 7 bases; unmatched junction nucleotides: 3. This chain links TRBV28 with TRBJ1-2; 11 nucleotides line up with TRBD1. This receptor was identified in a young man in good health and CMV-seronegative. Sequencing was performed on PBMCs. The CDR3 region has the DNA TGTGCCAGCAGTGGGACAGGGGGGGGTGGCTACACCTTC. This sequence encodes CASSGTGGGGYTF.